The T cell receptor beta chain described here comes from a study of T-cell memory formation after mild COVID-19. Study-level points and caveats: Largely, contracting CD4+ clones fell within CM and EM, and contracting CD8+ clones within EMRA. A balance of CD4 and CD8 characterized clones contracting day 15 to 85, whereas later expanders leaned CD4+.

The sample holds a few counts of this clonotype. The antigen is undetermined. Using constant-segment primers, 5'RACE produced TCR alpha and TCR beta cDNA libraries carrying sample barcodes and UMIs. One entry per CDR3 protein results from TCRdb running MiXCR on the 5' RACE reads. Altogether approximately 150,000 distinct CDR3 sequences are present, around 5.8% being singletons, with the ten largest covering about 1.9%. CDR1 SGHKS and CDR2 YYEKEE come from the germline V gene (reference sequence). CDR3 length equals 12 residues. Trimming took 4 bases from V and 8 from J, leaving 10 bases between them. This clonotype was obtained from an adult woman who had mild COVID-19 (a few samples of this study predate the infection). Cell type and time point are not known. This rearrangement joins TRBV5-5 to TRBJ2-1, with D unclear. Sequencing input: PBMCs or a T cell subset sorted from them (not recorded which). DNA of the CDR3: TGTGCCAGCAGCGCCGACTTGGATGAGCAGTTCTTC. It specifies CASSADLDEQFF.